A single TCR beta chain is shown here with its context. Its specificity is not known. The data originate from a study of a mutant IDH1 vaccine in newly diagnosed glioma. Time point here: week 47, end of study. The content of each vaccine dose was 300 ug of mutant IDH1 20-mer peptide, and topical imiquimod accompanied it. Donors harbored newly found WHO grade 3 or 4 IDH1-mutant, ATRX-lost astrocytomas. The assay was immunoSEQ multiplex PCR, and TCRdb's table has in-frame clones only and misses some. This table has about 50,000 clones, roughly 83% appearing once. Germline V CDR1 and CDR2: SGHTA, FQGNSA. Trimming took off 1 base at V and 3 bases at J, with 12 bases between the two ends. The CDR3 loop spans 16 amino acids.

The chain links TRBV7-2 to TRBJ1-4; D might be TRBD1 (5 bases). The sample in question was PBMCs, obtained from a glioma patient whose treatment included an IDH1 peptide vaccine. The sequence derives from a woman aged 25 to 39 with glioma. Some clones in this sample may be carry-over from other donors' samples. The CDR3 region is CASSLVQPGSNEKLFF. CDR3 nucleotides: TGTGCCAGCAGCTTAGTCCAGCCAGGGTCTAATGAAAAACTGTTTTTT.